These 2 T cell receptor beta chains came from one sample sequenced in a study of shared clonotypes between healthy human individuals. CD8 cells regarded as naive lacked CD45RO, were positively chosen for CCR7, and omitted terminally differentiated effector memory CD45RA+ cells. Some clones are missing from TCRdb's copy, which holds only in-frame ones; the method was immunoSEQ multiplex PCR. Of 2 million to 2.5 million clones detected, around 93% appear once; the ten largest clones hold around 1.7%. The sample taken for sequencing was naive CD8+ T cells from PBMCs. These receptor sequences come from a man younger than 35 in good health. Some clones in this sample may be carry-over from other donors' samples.

As concerns this clone: The same CDR3 arises from other DNA sequences in this sample as well. CDR3 amino acids: CAISEGQGNQPQHF. In DNA, the CDR3 is TGTGCCATCAGTGAGGGACAGGGAAATCAGCCCCAGCATTTT. This chain connects TRBV10-3 to TRBJ1-5, with 8 bases that match TRBD1. The CDR3 runs to 14 residues. CDR1 is ENHRY and CDR2 is SYGVKD in the germline V gene. V lost 2 bases to trimming and J lost 4 bases; unmatched junction nucleotides: 1.

Notes on this clone: At the DNA level, this CDR3 is encoded by other sequences in the same sample as well. This sequence joins TRBV5-1 and TRBJ2-1; D is ambiguous. With 0 bases removed from V and 10 bases from J, the gap between germline ends came to 5 bases. The length of the CDR3 is 11 residues. Germline V gives CDR1 SGHRS, CDR2 YFSETQ. The CDR3 sequence: CASSLGLEQFF. Written as DNA, the CDR3 is TGCGCCAGCAGCTTGGGGCTAGAGCAGTTCTTC.